Each of the 32 T cell receptor beta chains below was sequenced from the same sample in a study of T-cell memory formation after mild COVID-19. TCRdb independently ran MiXCR on the 5' RACE reads; one entry per CDR3 protein. The sample has under 300,000 distinct CDR3 sequences; about 17% are singletons. The sequenced sample was PBMCs or a T cell subset sorted from them (not recorded which). Source of these receptors: a man younger than 35 who had mild COVID-19 (a few samples of this study predate the infection). Cell type and time point are not known.

This clonotype was picked up a small number of times. The V gene is TRBV15, the J gene TRBJ2-5; D unresolved. CDR1 and CDR2 (germline): LNHNV, YYDKDF (reference sequence). V shed 0 bases and J shed 5 bases, with 7 bases lying between them. This CDR3 has 13 residues. The CDR3 bases are TGTGCCACCAGCAGAGATAGGTCGGAGACCCAGTACTTC. Encoded protein: CATSRDRSETQYF.

This clonotype was counted between two and nine times. The genes are TRBV29-1 and TRBJ1-1; unclear D gene. The V gene's germline CDR1 is SQVTM and CDR2 ANQGSEA. The CDR3 sequence is 12 residues long. The ends were cut back, 4 bases at V and 0 bases at J, with 6 bases in the middle. The CDR3 here is CSVAPMNTEAFF. The CDR3 coding sequence is TGCAGCGTTGCGCCGATGAACACTGAAGCTTTCTTT.

This chain connects TRBV7-2 to TRBJ2-7, with a possible D match to TRBD2 (6 bases). The CDR3 is 14 residues long. The germline gives CDR1 SGHTA, CDR2 FQGNSA. The ends were cut back, 5 bases at V and 6 bases at J, with 17 bases in the middle. The CDR3 spells CASSLRLGLGEQYV. The CDR3 nucleotides read TGTGCCAGCAGCCTAAGACTAGGCCTAGGCGAGCAGTACGTC.

This clonotype was detected only a few times. This chain uses TRBV5-1 with TRBJ2-3; D might be TRBD1 (6 bases). CDR1 SGHRS and CDR2 YFSETQ come from the germline V gene. V lost 5 bases and J 2 bases, leaving 15 bases between the germline ends. There are 15 residues in the CDR3. CDR3 DNA sequence: TGCGCCAGCAGGAACGGGACAAATCCCACAGATACGCAGTATTTT. This codes for CASRNGTNPTDTQYF.

This clonotype showed up just once. A junction end diverges from the germline sequence, so it may reflect a read error. This chain uses TRBV5-1 with TRBJ1-4, with 7 bases aligning to TRBD1. Looked up from germline, CDR1 is SGHRS and CDR2 is YFSETQ. The CDR3 is 15 amino acids. The CDR3 spells CASRSTGYGNKKLFF. As DNA, the CDR3 is TGCGCCAGCAGGTCGACAGGGTACGGTAATAAAAAACTGTTTTTT.

This chain uses TRBV6-2 or TRBV6-3 with TRBJ2-5; possibly TRBD1 for D (6 bases). This CDR3 has 14 residues. CDR1 and CDR2 from the germline V gene are MNHEY and SVGEGT. Trimming removed 6 bases from V and 2 bases from J, with 13 bases in between. CDR3 residues: CASSHRVRQETQYF. The DNA of the CDR3 is TGTGCCAGCAGCCACAGGGTTCGACAAGAGACCCAGTACTTC.

The J gene is TRBJ1-4, the V gene TRBV10-1; no reliable D call. The CDR3 extends over 16 amino acids. Germline values: CDR1 WNHNN, CDR2 SYGVQD (reference sequence). V lost 6 bases and J lost 0, with 14 bases in between. DNA of the CDR3: TGCGCCAGCAGAAGAGGTGGTAATGCAACTAATGAAAAACTGTTTTTT. Translating gives CASRRGGNATNEKLFF.

This clonotype showed up just once. V usage is TRBV11-2 and J usage is TRBJ2-5; D is perhaps TRBD1 (6 bases). This CDR3 has 15 residues. Trimming took off 5 bases at V and 0 bases at J, with 13 bases between the two ends. Germline-derived CDR1 and CDR2 are SGHAT and FQNNGV. CDR3 sequence reads: CASSARDTNQETQYF. In DNA form, the CDR3 reads TGTGCCAGCAGCGCCCGGGACACAAACCAAGAGACCCAGTACTTC.

This clonotype was seen a few times. J is TRBJ2-3 and V is TRBV12-3 or TRBV12-4; 11 bases align to TRBD1. V was pared by 6 bases and J by 4 bases, with 6 bases of the junction left unmatched. CDR3 size: 15 residues. The CDR3 DNA reads as TGTGCCAGCAGCCCCGGACAGGGGGCTTCAGATACGCAGTATTTT. It is translated as CASSPGQGASDTQYF.

This chain links TRBV5-5 with TRBJ1-2; 9 bases match TRBD1. The CDR3 is 15 residues long. Germline CDR1 SGHKS, CDR2 YYEKEE (reference sequence). After removal of 4 bases from V and 7 bases from J, the junction contained 11 bases not matched to a gene. The CDR3 here is CASSMRLPGQGGYTF. The CDR3 nucleotides read TGTGCCAGCAGCATGAGGCTTCCGGGACAGGGTGGCTACACCTTC.

This chain connects TRBV12-3 or TRBV12-4 to TRBJ2-7, with 11 bases matching TRBD1. The CDR3 contains 16 residues. The ends lost 3 bases at V and 6 bases at J; junction bases unmatched: 10. For the CDR3, the DNA is TGTGCCAGCAGTTTCCTGTCTCCTGGGACAGGGGGCGAGCAGTACTTC. Its protein is CASSFLSPGTGGEQYF.

The chain combines TRBV6-2 or TRBV6-3 with TRBJ2-1; TRBD2 is a possible D gene (6 bases). V dropped 2 bases and J dropped 9 bases, with 11 bases sitting between them. CDR1 is MNHEY, CDR2 SVGEGT, per germline. CDR3 size: 13 residues. This CDR3 reads CASSYVGGSEQFF. Here the CDR3 DNA reads TGTGCCAGCAGTTACGTGGGGGGTAGTGAGCAGTTCTTC.

The chain combines TRBV3-1 with TRBJ2-7, with 8 nucleotides matching TRBD1. CDR3 length: 12 amino acids. V dropped 7 bases and J dropped 5; count of bases not matched to a gene: 4. CDR1 is LGHDT and CDR2 is YNNKEL in the germline V gene (reference sequence). CDR3 coding DNA: TGTGCCAGCAACCGACAGGGGAACGAGCAGTACTTC. Amino acids: CASNRQGNEQYF.

J is TRBJ1-1 and V is TRBV5-5, with D maybe TRBD1 (5 bases). Germline V CDR1 and CDR2: SGHKS, YYEKEE (reference sequence). The CDR3 contains 14 residues. Trimming removed 2 bases from V and 2 bases from J, with 10 bases in between. CDR3 nucleotides: TGTGCCAGCAGCTTAACCAGGGCCAACACTGAAGCTTTCTTT. Protein product: CASSLTRANTEAFF. Full variable domain (rest looked up from reference TRBV5-5 and TRBJ1-1): DAGVTQSPTHLIKTRGQQVTLRCSPISGHKSVSWYQQVLGQGPQFIFQYYEKEERGRGNFPDRFSARQFPNYSSELNVNALLLGDSALYLCASSLTRANTEAFFGQGTRLTVV.

The CDR3 loop reads CSAISLLSSGYTF. The DNA of the CDR3 is TGCAGTGCTATTTCATTGCTTTCGAGTGGCTACACCTTC. The V gene is TRBV20-1, the J gene TRBJ1-2; D unclear. The V end lost 4 bases, the J end lost 7 bases, and 16 bases lay between the germline ends. The V gene's germline CDR1 is DFQATT and CDR2 SNEGSKA (reference sequence). The CDR3 covers 13 residues.

The V gene is TRBV5-1, the J gene TRBJ1-2; 10 positions agree with TRBD1. The germline CDR1 and CDR2 sequences are SGHRS and YFSETQ. V lost 5 bases and J lost 7; bases outside the gene matches: 14. CDR3 length equals 16 residues. The CDR3 DNA follows: TGCGCCAGCAGAAATATTCCGGGGACAGGGGAAGGTGGCTACACCTTC. This codes for CASRNIPGTGEGGYTF.

This clonotype was seen ten or more times. The rearrangement joins TRBV12-3 or TRBV12-4 to TRBJ2-7; a weak D match, TRBD1 (5 bases). The CDR3 is 13 residues long. Deletions cut 4 bases from V and 6 bases from J, with 13 bases between. DNA for the CDR3: TGTGCCAGCAGTTACGAAGGGGCCCCCGAGCAGTACTTC. Its protein is CASSYEGAPEQYF.

The CDR3 region is CASSYQGDTNTEAFF. The DNA of the CDR3 is TGTGCCAGCAGTTACCAGGGGGATACAAACACTGAAGCTTTCTTT. This chain uses TRBV6-5 with TRBJ1-1; TRBD1 agrees at 7 bases. V was clipped by 2 bases and J by 2 bases; unmatched bases: 5. The CDR3 contains 15 residues. Germline values: CDR1 MNHEY, CDR2 SVGAGI.

The rearrangement links TRBV10-1 to TRBJ2-1, with 9 bases lining up with TRBD2. This CDR3 has 13 residues. J was trimmed by 10 bases and V by 6 bases; bases with no gene match: 7. Per germline, CDR1 WNHNN and CDR2 SYGVQD (reference sequence). The CDR3 protein is CASSKGLAGEQFF. CDR3 sequence (DNA): TGCGCCAGCAGCAAGGGACTAGCAGGCGAGCAGTTCTTC.

The chain uses TRBV7-2 and TRBJ2-5, with 8 bases identical to TRBD2. CDR3 size: 16 residues. CDR1 is SGHTA, CDR2 FQGNSA, per germline. V lost 1 base, J lost 5 bases, and 9 bases stayed unmatched. CDR3: CASSLGSGGVYETQYF. The CDR3 nucleotides read TGTGCCAGCAGCTTAGGGAGCGGGGGAGTTTACGAGACCCAGTACTTC.

This clonotype was seen more than once but under ten times. CDR3 coding DNA: TGCGCCAGCAGCGCCCCCCCCAACAACAATGAGCAGTTCTTC. The encoded protein is CASSAPPNNNEQFF. This chain connects TRBV5-1 to TRBJ2-1; unclear D gene. The V end lost 4 bases, the J end lost 5 bases, and 13 bases lay between the germline ends. The CDR3 contains 14 residues. Germline CDR1 is SGHRS and CDR2 is YFSETQ.

The J gene is TRBJ2-7, the V gene TRBV2; D might be TRBD1 (5 bases). CDR3 length: 13 residues. Germline V gene sequence: CDR1 SNHLY, CDR2 FYNNEI. V was clipped by 4 bases and J by 2 bases, with 9 bases between them. CDR3 nucleotide sequence: TGTGCCAGCAGTGCAAGCAGGGCCTACGAGCAGTACGTC. Protein sequence: CASSASRAYEQYV.

This clonotype has a handful of counts. The chain uses TRBV27 and TRBJ1-5, with TRBD1 as a possible D gene (5 bases). CDR3 length: 14 amino acids. V lost 5 bases, J lost 9 bases, and 17 bases lay in between. Germline-derived CDR1 and CDR2 are MNHEY and SMNVEV (reference sequence). The CDR3 bases are TGTGCCAGCAGTCTCTCCGAGGGGTTGTGGCCCCAGCATTTT. It translates to CASSLSEGLWPQHF.

The chain combines TRBV28 with TRBJ2-7, with D hard to call. The CDR3 has 14 amino acids. Deletions cut 6 bases from V and 2 bases from J, with 14 bases between. The germline gives CDR1 MDHEN, CDR2 SYDVKM. CDR3 in amino acids: CASRPPDSPYEQYV. The CDR3 nucleotides are TGTGCCAGCAGACCCCCCGATAGTCCCTACGAGCAGTACGTC.

This clonotype was picked up many times. J is TRBJ2-7 and V is TRBV6-6; a possible D gene is TRBD1 (6 bases). The CDR3 runs to 16 residues. Germline V CDR1 and CDR2: MNHNY, SVGAGI (reference sequence). The V gene lost 6 bases and the J gene lost 3 bases, with 21 bases spanning the gap. The CDR3 DNA follows: TGTGCCAGCAGCCTTCATCCCGGAACAGGGAACTACGAGCAGTACGTC. Residues: CASSLHPGTGNYEQYV.

The chain combines TRBV6-2 or TRBV6-3 with TRBJ2-7, with 8 nucleotides matching TRBD1. CDR3 length: 13 amino acids. Germline CDR1 and CDR2: MNHEY and SVGEGT. J gave up 6 bases and V 6 bases, and 7 bases lay outside the gene matches. The CDR3 sequence is CASSSDRGGEQYV. CDR3 bases: TGTGCCAGCAGCTCAGACAGGGGAGGCGAGCAGTACGTC.

This chain links TRBV12-3 or TRBV12-4 with TRBJ2-3, with 9 bases aligning to TRBD2. The CDR3 runs 17 residues. Trimming cost V 8 bases and J 0 bases; bases outside gene matches: 12. CDR3 in amino acids: CASSPSAGGTSTDTQYF. Here the CDR3 DNA reads TGTGCCAGCTCCCCGTCGGCGGGGGGGACTAGCACAGATACGCAGTATTTT.

V gene TRBV6-5 combines with J gene TRBJ2-7, with D uncertain. V was cut by 3 bases and J by 5 bases, with 11 bases left in between. Germline loops: CDR1 MNHEY, CDR2 SVGAGI. The CDR3 contains 13 residues. This CDR3 is CASSYRYHHEQYF. Written as DNA, the CDR3 is TGTGCCAGCAGTTATCGGTACCATCACGAGCAGTACTTC.

The rearrangement uses TRBV11-2 and TRBJ1-4, with D tentatively TRBD1 (6 bases). Germline V CDR1 and CDR2: SGHAT, FQNNGV. V shed 3 bases and J shed 0 bases, with 14 bases lying between them. This CDR3 has 17 amino acids. The CDR3: CASSLTGKGSTNEKLFF. The CDR3 DNA sequence: TGTGCCAGCAGCTTGACAGGAAAAGGGTCAACTAATGAAAAACTGTTTTTT. The complete variable domain, with remaining parts taken from reference TRBV11-2 and TRBJ1-4, reads EAGVAQSPRYKIIEKRQSVAFWCNPISGHATLYWYQQILGQGPKLLIQFQNNGVVDDSQLPKDRFSAERLKGVDSTLKIQPAKLEDSAVYLCASSLTGKGSTNEKLFFGSGTQLSVL.

This clonotype has a count of ten or more. This chain connects TRBV20-1 to TRBJ2-1; 9 nucleotides line up with TRBD2. The CDR3 contains 13 residues. V lost 0 bases, J lost 8 bases, and 2 bases stayed unmatched. CDR1 and CDR2 from the germline V gene are DFQATT and SNEGSKA (reference sequence). As DNA, the CDR3 is TGCAGTGCTAGAGAGACTAGCGGCGATGAGCAGTTCTTC. It specifies CSARETSGDEQFF.

This clonotype showed up just a few times. The gene calls are TRBV12-3 or TRBV12-4 and TRBJ1-2; D uncertain. This CDR3 contains 15 residues. V lost 1 base, J lost 4 bases, and 13 bases lay in between. Here the CDR3 reads CASSLGGGGPYGYTF. The CDR3 bases are TGTGCCAGCAGTTTAGGGGGAGGAGGTCCCTATGGCTACACCTTC.

The table lists this clonotype with a few counts. The V gene is TRBV29-1, the J gene TRBJ1-1; D might be TRBD1 (6 bases). CDR1 and CDR2 from the germline V gene are SQVTM and ANQGSEA. This CDR3 region has 11 residues. The ends were cut back, 5 bases at V and 7 bases at J, with 11 bases in the middle. The CDR3: CSVFDRSEAFF. In DNA form, the CDR3 reads TGCAGCGTTTTCGACAGGAGTGAAGCTTTCTTT.